The 14 T cell receptor beta chains listed next were all sequenced from one sample in a study of T cell clonotyping in hematopoietic cell transplantation (dated by TCRdb to about 2021). Libraries were built with the immunoSEQ multiplex PCR assay. Sourced from immuneACCESS, this table was stored by TCRdb with only in-frame sequences that have V and J called. A share of the clones is absent; for the studies checked, an unresolved V gene accounts for under half, and the remainder has no known explanation. The sample yields roughly 14,000 clones; 70% to 90% were counted once. The ten largest clones represent around 4.5% of the sample. Source material: peripheral blood mononuclear cells. The receptor source for this set is a woman aged 40 to 50 in good health. Some clones in this sample may be carry-over from other donors' samples.

This chain joins TRBV28 and TRBJ1-4, with 7 bases aligning to TRBD1. The CDR3 consists of 14 residues. Trimming cost V 6 bases and J 8 bases; bases outside gene matches: 9. Germline loops: CDR1 MDHEN, CDR2 SYDVKM. The CDR3 DNA reads as TGTGCCAGCAGCAGCCCGACAGGGTGGGAAAAACTGTTTTTT. This codes for CASSSPTGWEKLFF. Filled out from reference TRBV28 and TRBJ1-4, the complete variable domain reads DVKVTQSSRYLVKRTGEKVFLECVQDMDHENMFWYRQDPGLGLRLIYFSYDVKMKEKGDIPEGYSVSREKKERFSLILESASTNQTSMYLCASSSPTGWEKLFFGSGTQLSVL.

J is TRBJ2-7 and V is TRBV18, with 7 positions matching TRBD1. The ends lost 6 bases at V and 1 base at J; junction bases unmatched: 6. This CDR3 has 14 amino acids. CDR1 is KGHSH and CDR2 is LQKENI in the germline V gene. The CDR3 here is CASSPGQPSYEQYF. The CDR3 nucleotides read TGTGCCAGCTCGCCGGGACAGCCATCCTACGAGCAGTACTTC. Based on the CDR3 plus reference TRBV18 and TRBJ2-7, the full variable domain is NAGVMQNPRHLVRRRGQEARLRCSPMKGHSHVYWYRQLPEEGLKFMVYLQKENIIDESGMPKERFSAEFPKEGPSILRIQQVVRGDSAAYFCASSPGQPSYEQYFGPGTRLTVT.

This rearrangement joins TRBV19 to TRBJ2-7; no clear D. Trimming took off 5 bases at V and 3 bases at J, with 11 bases between the two ends. Germline CDR1 LNHDA, CDR2 SQIVND (reference sequence). This CDR3 has 13 residues. The CDR3 DNA reads TGTGCCAGTAGTGTCAGAAACCACTACGAGCAGTACTTC. Amino acid sequence: CASSVRNHYEQYF.

This clone came up once. The J gene is TRBJ2-7, the V gene TRBV28, with TRBD2 matching over 10 bases. J gave up 4 bases and V 10 bases, and 7 bases lay outside the gene matches. The V gene's germline CDR1 is MDHEN and CDR2 SYDVKM. There are 13 residues in the CDR3. CDR3 DNA: TGTGCCATTAAGACTAGCGGGCTTTACGAGCAGTACTTC. Translating gives CAIKTSGLYEQYF.

This chain joins TRBV5-1 and TRBJ2-7; D tentatively fits TRBD1 or TRBD2 (5 bases each). Trimming left V 4 bases short and J 1 base short, with 18 bases between. The CDR3 extends over 16 amino acids. Germline V gene sequence: CDR1 SGHRS, CDR2 YFSETQ. Here the CDR3 reads CASSLQEAGQSYEQYF. As DNA, the CDR3 is TGCGCCAGCAGCCTTCAGGAGGCAGGGCAGTCCTACGAGCAGTACTTC.

This clone was seen once. The chain uses TRBV5-6 and TRBJ2-5; D is unclear. The CDR3 has 13 amino acids. Germline V gives CDR1 SGHDT, CDR2 YYEEEE. The V gene lost 2 bases and the J gene lost 5 bases, with 10 bases spanning the gap. This CDR3 is CASSFNDLETQYF. DNA of the CDR3: TGTGCCAGCAGCTTTAACGATCTTGAGACCCAGTACTTC.

This chain connects TRBV6-7 to TRBJ1-4; D call uncertain. TRBV6-7 is an ORF, and what it does is uncertain. This CDR3 comprises 14 residues. V shed 9 bases and J shed 8 bases, with 19 bases lying between them. CDR3 protein: CARLFSPGEEKLFF. In DNA, the CDR3 is TGTGCCAGACTCTTTAGTCCGGGTGAGGAAAAACTGTTTTTT.

The chain joins TRBV7-6 to TRBJ2-7, with D possibly matching TRBD2 (5 bases). Trimming cost V 1 base and J 2 bases, with 12 bases left between them. This CDR3 has 15 residues. The germline V gene has CDR1 SGHVS and CDR2 FNYEAQ. The DNA of the CDR3 is TGTGCCAGCAGCTTAGACCGGGGTCCCACCTACGAGCAGTACTTC. Its translation: CASSLDRGPTYEQYF.

This chain uses TRBV28 with TRBJ1-1; TRBD1 matches at 7 bases. CDR1 and CDR2 from the germline V gene are MDHEN and SYDVKM. The CDR3 is 16 residues long. The V segment lost 2 bases and the J segment 8 bases; nucleotides outside the gene matches: 14. The CDR3 spells CASSLRGQTHRREAFF. CDR3 in DNA: TGTGCCAGCAGTTTAAGGGGACAGACTCACCGACGAGAAGCTTTCTTT.

V and J are TRBV6-6 and TRBJ1-1; perhaps TRBD1 as D (5 bases). V lost 7 bases, J lost 0 bases, and 12 bases lay in between. The CDR3 extends over 14 amino acids. Germline assignment: CDR1 MNHNY and CDR2 SVGAGI (reference sequence). The CDR3 reads CASTSGGMNTEAFF. The CDR3 DNA reads as TGTGCCAGCACTTCGGGGGGAATGAACACTGAAGCTTTCTTT.

In its sample, this clone was seen once. The gene calls are TRBV4-3 and TRBJ2-3; possibly TRBD1 for D (8 bases). V was shortened by 0 bases and J by 6 bases, with 13 bases between the two germline ends. This CDR3 is 15 amino acids long. Germline V gives CDR1 LGHNA, CDR2 YSLEER. The CDR3 here is CASSQDDRGGDTQYF. The CDR3 region has the DNA TGCGCCAGCAGCCAAGATGACAGGGGAGGGGATACGCAGTATTTT.

V and J are TRBV28 and TRBJ1-2, with D tentatively TRBD1 (6 bases). The germline gives CDR1 MDHEN, CDR2 SYDVKM. The V end was cut by 3 bases, the J end by 7 bases, with 12 bases between. This CDR3 comprises 13 residues. CDR3 DNA: TGTGCCAGCAGTTTCGGTCCAGGGGTTGGCTACACCTTC. This gives the protein CASSFGPGVGYTF.

The chain combines TRBV9 with TRBJ2-5; D remains ambiguous. The CDR3 runs 13 residues. The V end lost 7 bases, the J end lost 4 bases, and 14 bases lay between the germline ends. Looked up from germline, CDR1 is SGDLS and CDR2 is YYNGEE. CDR3 in amino acids: CASGAVGGETQYF. DNA for the CDR3: TGTGCCAGCGGCGCAGTGGGTGGAGAGACCCAGTACTTC. The variable domain in full, with the rest retrieved from reference TRBV9 and TRBJ2-5, is DSGVTQTPKHLITATGQRVTLRCSPRSGDLSVYWYQQSLDQGLQFLIQYYNGEERAKGNILERFSAQQFPDLHSELNLSSLELGDSALYFCASGAVGGETQYFGPGTRLLVL.

The CDR3 coding sequence is TGTGCCATTTCTACAGGGGGCAACGACGAGCAGTACTTC. Translated: CAISTGGNDEQYF. The V and J genes are TRBV6-6 and TRBJ2-7, with TRBD1 identical over 9 bases. This CDR3 has 13 amino acids. After removal of 10 bases from V and 5 bases from J, the junction contained 9 bases not matched to a gene. Germline CDR1 reads MNHNY; CDR2 reads SVGAGI (reference sequence).